A selection of T cell receptor beta chains follows, all from one sample in a study of T cells after yellow fever vaccination. TCRdb reprocessed the 5' RACE reads with MiXCR, giving one entry per CDR3 protein. The table includes 400,000 or so distinct CDR3 sequences, under 14% detected once. The source was PBMCs, collected on the day of the first yellow fever vaccination. These receptors came from a man aged 18 to 30 who received the YFV17D yellow fever vaccine. Both conserved end residues are part of each CDR3. A D gene is named only where the DNA matches it firmly.

J | D | V | CDR3
TRBJ1-5 | TRBD1 | TRBV29-1 | CSVTGGAGDQPQHF
TRBJ2-3 | . | TRBV12-3/TRBV12-4 | CASSLRGVRPDTQYF
TRBJ2-1 | TRBD2 | TRBV5-1 | CASRHSGGDYNEQFF
TRBJ2-1 | . | TRBV12-3/TRBV12-4 | CASSPTLIAEQFF
TRBJ2-1 | TRBD1 | TRBV10-3 | CAISVLQGGQGMHEQFF
TRBJ2-1 | TRBD1 | TRBV12-3/TRBV12-4 | CASSPQDRGNPIF
TRBJ1-3 | . | TRBV5-1 | CASSLGPGGAGNTIYF
TRBJ2-7 | TRBD2 | TRBV12-3/TRBV12-4 | CASSLRGTSSYEQYF
TRBJ2-1 | . | TRBV6-5 | CASSYEEGAHGEQFF
TRBJ1-6 | TRBD1 | TRBV6-5 | CASSQDRSSPLHF
TRBJ1-5 | . | TRBV24-1 | CATSDPVSVDFQTTQPQHF
TRBJ1-6 | . | TRBV5-4 | CASSLFMEGSLHF
TRBJ2-1 | . | TRBV7-3 | CASSKTYREPYNEQFF
TRBJ2-3 | TRBD2 | TRBV12-3/TRBV12-4 | CASCVEGPGRADTQYF
TRBJ2-7 | . | TRBV4-1 | CASSGIPTYEQYF
TRBJ1-1 | TRBD1 | TRBV12-3/TRBV12-4 | CASRAGQGAGNTEAFF
TRBJ2-1 | . | TRBV7-9 | CASSLDEQFF
TRBJ1-1 | . | TRBV5-4 | CASSHGRNTEAFF
TRBJ2-3 | . | TRBV5-4 | CASSLYSMGADTQYF
TRBJ1-2 | . | TRBV9 | CASSVGQGGNYGYTF
TRBJ2-7 | TRBD1 | TRBV18 | CASSLRTGPYEQYF
TRBJ2-4 | . | TRBV12-3/TRBV12-4 | CASSHGGVSKNIQYF
TRBJ1-5 | TRBD1 | TRBV28 | CASRPVTGGLGQPQHF
TRBJ2-5 | . | TRBV5-4 | CASSLGDLSGTQYF
TRBJ2-7 | . | TRBV12-3/TRBV12-4 | CASSLGRIYEQYF
TRBJ1-5 | TRBD1 | TRBV12-3/TRBV12-4 | CASSKGARQPQHF
TRBJ1-5 | . | TRBV12-3/TRBV12-4 | CASSFGGIYQPQHF
TRBJ2-5 | TRBD1 | TRBV5-8 | CASRIGQGQETLYF
TRBJ2-2 | . | TRBV4-3 | CASTTGFTTGELFF
TRBJ2-5 | . | TRBV20-1 | CSPLRRGQETQYF
TRBJ1-3 | . | TRBV2 | CASIPQGLGNTIYF
TRBJ2-7 | . | TRBV30 | CAWSGAAYEQYF
TRBJ2-7 | TRBD1 | TRBV29-1 | CSVETGDWEQYF